This T cell receptor (beta chain) stems from a study of cytomegalovirus exposure and HLA in healthy donors. 60 Vbeta and 13 Jbeta primers were used in PCR. Measured with immunoSEQ multiplex PCR; TCRdb has only the in-frame clones, and not every one. The sample contains about 120,000 clones, over 15% of which appear only once. The clonotype originates from a woman in her late teens or twenties in good health and CMV-seronegative. The sample was PBMCs.

CDR3 sequence reads: CASSPRPTKITDTQYF. DNA for the CDR3: TGTGCCAGCAGCCCGAGGCCCACAAAAATCACAGATACGCAGTATTTT. The chain employs TRBV7-9 and TRBJ2-3; D gene uncertain. The CDR3 runs 16 residues. CDR1 and CDR2 from the germline V gene are SEHNR and FQNEAQ (reference sequence). Trimming took 5 bases from V and 2 from J, leaving 17 bases between them.